A single sample gave rise to the 13 T cell receptor beta chains below, sequenced in a study of glioma-infiltrating T cells. Amplification of TCR alpha and beta CDR3 regions from RNA used iRepertoire nested multiplex PCR. TCRdb reanalysed the multiplex PCR reads using MiXCR and keeps one entry per CDR3 protein. In the table there are some 150,000 distinct CDR3 sequences, about two fifths of which are singletons. The specimen was glioma tissue, nonneoplastic brain tissue, or PBMCs (not recorded which). These receptor sequences come from a human donor with low-grade glioma or glioblastoma, undergoing nonglioma brain surgery, or in good health (not recorded which).

DNA of the CDR3: TGTGCCAGCACCCGCATGGGCGCAAGCTATGGCTACACCTTC. It is translated as CASTRMGASYGYTF. The V gene is TRBV6-2 or TRBV6-3, the J gene TRBJ1-2; D gene unclear. V lost 7 bases to trimming and J lost 4 bases, with 16 bases between them. Looked up from germline, CDR1 is MNHEY and CDR2 is SVGEGT. This CDR3 has 14 residues.

The chain joins TRBV7-4 to TRBJ2-7; TRBD2 matches at 7 bases. The V gene's germline CDR1 is SGHVT and CDR2 SQSDAQ. The CDR3 has 13 residues. V lost 4 bases, J lost 2 bases, and 2 bases stayed unmatched. The CDR3 nucleotides are TGTGCCAGCAGCTGGGAGGGAGCCTACGAGCAGTACTTC. Translating gives CASSWEGAYEQYF.

The chain recombines TRBV6-2 or TRBV6-3 with TRBJ2-1; 9 bases fit TRBD2. V was clipped by 6 bases and J by 4 bases; unmatched bases: 10. This CDR3 has 16 amino acids. Looked up from germline, CDR1 is MNHEY and CDR2 is SVGEGT. This CDR3 is CASRRLAVTSYNEQFF. The DNA of the CDR3 is TGTGCCAGCAGAAGACTAGCGGTAACCTCTTACAATGAGCAGTTCTTC.

The V call is TRBV20-1, the J call TRBJ2-7; 8 nucleotides match TRBD2. V shed 0 bases, J shed 2 bases, and the junction held 6 bases outside the gene matches. The V gene's germline CDR1 is DFQATT and CDR2 SNEGSKA (reference sequence). CDR3 length: 15 amino acids. CDR3 in DNA: TGCAGTGCTAGAGATCGGGGACTAGTGGCCTACGAGCAGTACTTC. This encodes CSARDRGLVAYEQYF.

Worth noting for this clonotype: A much larger clone differs from this one at a single base, so this may be a read error. This sequence joins TRBV7-2 and TRBJ2-3; D gene uncertain. Germline CDR1 is SGHTA and CDR2 is FQGNSA. V gave up 1 base and J gave up 4 bases, with 6 bases separating them. The CDR3 has 13 residues. The CDR3 nucleotides are TGTGCCAGCAGCTTAGTGGACGCAGATACGCAGTATTTT. Translating gives CASSLVDADTQYF.

The rearrangement uses TRBV24-1 and TRBJ2-1, with D hard to call. V lost 5 bases and J 7 bases, leaving 14 bases between the germline ends. The CDR3 extends over 14 amino acids. Germline V gene sequence: CDR1 KGHDR, CDR2 SFDVKD. The CDR3 spells CATSGHKTSNEQFF. In DNA form, the CDR3 reads TGTGCCACCAGTGGCCACAAAACGTCGAATGAGCAGTTCTTC.

Only a few counts were recorded for this clonotype. The chain's CDR3 is CASSYSLAGGPSETQYF. CDR3 in DNA: TGTGCCAGCAGTTACTCTCTAGCGGGGGGCCCATCCGAGACCCAGTACTTC. The V and J genes are TRBV6-8 and TRBJ2-5; the match to TRBD2 covers 11 bases. This CDR3 comprises 17 residues. J gave up 5 bases and V 0 bases, and 8 bases lay outside the gene matches. Germline CDR1 and CDR2: MNHGY and SAAAGT.

This clonotype was observed a handful of times. The J gene is TRBJ1-4, the V gene TRBV20-1; perhaps TRBD1 as D (6 bases). The V and J ends lost 7 bases and 3 bases respectively, with 12 bases between them. The CDR3 spans 13 residues. CDR1 and CDR2 from the germline V gene are DFQATT and SNEGSKA (reference sequence). The CDR3 region is CSVRRQANEKLFF. The CDR3 DNA reads as TGCAGTGTTCGACGACAGGCTAATGAAAAACTGTTTTTT.

Details on this clonotype: Germline and junction disagree at one end, which may indicate a read error. The rearrangement uses TRBV15 and TRBJ1-4, with D possibly matching TRBD1 (6 bases). The germline CDR1 and CDR2 sequences are LNHNV and YYDKDF (reference sequence). The CDR3 is made up of 14 amino acids. CDR3 DNA sequence: TGTGCCGCCAGCAGTACAGGGATAGGGGAAAAACTGTTTTTT. This codes for CAASSTGIGEKLFF.

The J gene is TRBJ2-6, the V gene TRBV6-2 or TRBV6-3, with D perhaps TRBD1 (5 bases). Germline values: CDR1 MNHEY, CDR2 SVGEGT. There are 16 residues in the CDR3. Trimming took off 7 bases at V and 0 bases at J, with 13 bases between the two ends. CDR3 coding DNA: TGTGCCAGCACTAGAGACAGCCTCTCTGGGGCCAACGTCCTGACTTTC. Its protein is CASTRDSLSGANVLTF.

The chain has TRBV7-2 and TRBJ2-7; D gene uncertain. CDR3 length: 14 residues. Trimming took 5 bases from V and 5 from J, leaving 16 bases between them. Germline assignment: CDR1 SGHTA and CDR2 FQGNSA. CDR3: CASSPRLGYDEQYF. CDR3 coding DNA: TGTGCCAGCAGCCCCCGTTTGGGGTATGACGAGCAGTACTTC. The variable domain in full, completed from reference TRBV7-2 and TRBJ2-7, reads GAGVSQSPSNKVTEKGKDVELRCDPISGHTALYWYRQSLGQGLEFLIYFQGNSAPDKSGLPSDRFSAERTGGSVSTLTIQRTQQEDSAVYLCASSPRLGYDEQYFGPGTRLTVT.

The genes are TRBV19 and TRBJ1-2; 7 bases line up with TRBD1. CDR1 LNHDA and CDR2 SQIVND come from the germline V gene (reference sequence). V shed 7 bases, J shed 0 bases, and the junction held 2 bases outside the gene matches. The CDR3 covers 13 residues. The CDR3 sequence: CASTTGANYGYTF. The CDR3 DNA reads as TGTGCCAGTACAACAGGGGCTAACTATGGCTACACCTTC.

This clonotype was detected many times. The J gene is TRBJ2-7, the V gene TRBV20-1; no definite D call. The V end lost 5 bases, the J end lost 4 bases, and 9 bases lay between the germline ends. The germline gives CDR1 DFQATT, CDR2 SNEGSKA (reference sequence). The CDR3 has 11 residues. CDR3 DNA sequence: TGCAGTGCTGGGAAGGGTTACGAGCAGTACTTC. It encodes CSAGKGYEQYF.